The 5 T cell receptor beta chains below come from one sample, sequenced in a study of CD8 T cells in ankylosing spondylitis. Study-wide findings and caveats: A motif of fewer than ten highly homologous TCR beta variants was seen as apparently characteristic of ankylosing spondylitis blood.

TCRdb reanalysed the 5' RACE reads using MiXCR and keeps one entry per CDR3 protein. Of about 210,000 distinct CDR3 sequences listed, 6% to 8% are singletons. These receptors are not linked to any known antigen. Material: blood, either unsorted or a sorted T cell fraction (not recorded which). Every receptor here comes from a male donor with ankylosing spondylitis.

Turning to this clonotype: A clone one base away is much larger, so this may be a read error. The CDR3 carries no conserved terminal phenylalanine or tryptophan, so it likely arises from a read error. V and J are TRBV12-3 or TRBV12-4 and TRBJ1-5; D gene ambiguous. CDR3 length: 13 residues. V dropped 2 bases and J dropped 5 bases, with 7 bases sitting between them. CDR3 loop: CASSLWRDQPQHV. CDR3 sequence (DNA): TGTGCCAGCAGTTTATGGCGGGATCAGCCCCAGCATGTT.

This clonotype was detected many times. This sequence joins TRBV10-2 and TRBJ2-3, with D perhaps matching TRBD2 (5 bases). The V and J ends lost 6 bases and 1 base respectively, with 14 bases between them. This CDR3 contains 15 residues. Germline V gives CDR1 WSHSY, CDR2 SAAADI. CDR3 region: CASSPLGWGTDTQYF. As DNA, the CDR3 is TGCGCCAGCAGCCCACTAGGGTGGGGCACAGATACGCAGTATTTT.

This sequence joins TRBV28 and TRBJ1-5; no firm D call. V dropped 8 bases and J dropped 1 base, with 15 bases sitting between them. CDR1 is MDHEN and CDR2 is SYDVKM in the germline V gene. The CDR3 has 15 amino acids. The DNA of the CDR3 is TGTGCCAGCGGTATAGCGGGGTCCAGCAATCAGCCCCAGCATTTT. Translating it yields CASGIAGSSNQPQHF.

This chain links TRBV5-5 with TRBJ2-7; the D is unclear. Trimming removed 7 bases at V and 3 bases at J, with 8 bases between. The CDR3 has 11 amino acids. Germline V CDR1 and CDR2: SGHKS, YYEKEE (reference sequence). CDR3 residues: CASEAVYEQYF. The CDR3 DNA is TGTGCCAGCGAGGCAGTCTACGAGCAGTACTTC. Drawing the rest from reference TRBV5-5 and TRBJ2-7, the complete variable domain is DAGVTQSPTHLIKTRGQQVTLRCSPISGHKSVSWYQQVLGQGPQFIFQYYEKEERGRGNFPDRFSARQFPNYSSELNVNALLLGDSALYLCASEAVYEQYFGPGTRLTVT.

This clonotype was counted at least ten times. V and J are TRBV10-2 and TRBJ1-4; 7 bases line up with TRBD1. This CDR3 is built from 11 residues. The germline V gene encodes CDR1 WSHSY and CDR2 SAAADI. Trimming at V came to 5 bases and at J to 10 bases, leaving 1 base not matched to a gene. The CDR3, as DNA: TGCGCCAGCAGTCCAGGGGGAAAACTGTTTTTT. Translating it yields CASSPGGKLFF.